The 4 T cell receptor beta chains below come from one sample, sequenced in a study of radiotherapy plus CTLA-4 blockade in lung cancer. TCRdb keeps only in-frame clones here, not all; method: immunoSEQ multiplex PCR. The sample has some 98,000 clones, approximately 78% seen once. The source material was peripheral blood, sampled from a patient treated with radiotherapy plus ipilimumab. The receptors were sampled from a human donor with non-small cell lung cancer who had a partial response to radiotherapy plus ipilimumab.

This clone was counted a few times. V is TRBV4-2 and J is TRBJ2-7; TRBD2 aligns across 10 bases. This CDR3 contains 14 residues. J was trimmed by 3 bases and V by 2 bases; bases with no gene match: 1. In germline, CDR1 is LGHNA, CDR2 YNFKEQ. The CDR3 coding sequence is TGTGCCAGCAGCCAACTAGCGGGGGACTACGAGCAGTACTTC. Amino acid sequence: CASSQLAGDYEQYF.

The rearrangement joins TRBV29-1 to TRBJ2-1, with D possibly matching TRBD1 (6 bases). The CDR3 loop spans 15 amino acids. The V and J ends lost 2 bases and 8 bases respectively, with 19 bases between them. The germline V gene encodes CDR1 SQVTM and CDR2 ANQGSEA. The DNA of the CDR3 is TGCAGCGTTGAATTCTCCAAAACCGCAGGGGATGAGCAGTTCTTC. This gives the protein CSVEFSKTAGDEQFF.

The genes are TRBV7-2 and TRBJ2-1, with TRBD2 matching 12 bases. Germline CDR1 reads SGHTA; CDR2 reads FQGNSA. The CDR3 is 15 residues long. Trimming cost V 4 bases and J 7 bases; bases outside gene matches: 5. The CDR3 DNA is TGTGCCAGCAGCTCCCTAGCGGGAGGGTCGAATGAGCAGTTCTTC. Translated: CASSSLAGGSNEQFF.

In DNA, the CDR3 is TGTGCCAGCAGCTTGGATCCTAGCGAAGCCTACGAGCAGTACTTC. It yields the protein CASSLDPSEAYEQYF. The chain employs TRBV5-4 and TRBJ2-7; a possible D gene is TRBD2 (6 bases). This CDR3 spans 15 amino acids. CDR1 and CDR2 from the germline V gene are SGHNT and YYREEE (reference sequence). Trimming removed 0 bases from V and 2 bases from J, with 12 bases in between.